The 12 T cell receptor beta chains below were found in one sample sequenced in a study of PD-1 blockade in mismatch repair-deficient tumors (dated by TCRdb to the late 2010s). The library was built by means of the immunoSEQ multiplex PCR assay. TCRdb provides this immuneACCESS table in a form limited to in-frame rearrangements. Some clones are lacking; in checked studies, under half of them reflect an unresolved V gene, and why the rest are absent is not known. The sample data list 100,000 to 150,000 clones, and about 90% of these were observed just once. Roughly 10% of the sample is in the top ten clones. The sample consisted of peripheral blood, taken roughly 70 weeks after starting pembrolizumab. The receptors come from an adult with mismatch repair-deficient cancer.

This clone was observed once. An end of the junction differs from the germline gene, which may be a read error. The CDR3 region is CASSQDEGMNTEAFF. CDR3 bases: TGCGCCAGCAGCCAAGATGAGGGGATGAACACTGAAGCTTTCTTT. V and J are TRBV5-5 and TRBJ1-1, with a weak D call TRBD1 (5 bases). The CDR3 is 15 amino acids. Per the germline V gene, CDR1 is SGHKS and CDR2 is YYEKEE (reference sequence).

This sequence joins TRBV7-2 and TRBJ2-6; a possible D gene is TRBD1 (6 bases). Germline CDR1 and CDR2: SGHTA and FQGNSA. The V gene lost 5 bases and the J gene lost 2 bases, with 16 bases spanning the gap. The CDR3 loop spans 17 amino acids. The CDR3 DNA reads TGTGCCAGCAGCCTTACTACAGGGTTAGCTGGGGCCAACGTCCTGACTTTC. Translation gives CASSLTTGLAGANVLTF. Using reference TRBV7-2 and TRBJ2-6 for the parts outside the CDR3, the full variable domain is GAGVSQSPSNKVTEKGKDVELRCDPISGHTALYWYRQSLGQGLEFLIYFQGNSAPDKSGLPSDRFSAERTGGSVSTLTIQRTQQEDSAVYLCASSLTTGLAGANVLTFGAGSRLTVL.

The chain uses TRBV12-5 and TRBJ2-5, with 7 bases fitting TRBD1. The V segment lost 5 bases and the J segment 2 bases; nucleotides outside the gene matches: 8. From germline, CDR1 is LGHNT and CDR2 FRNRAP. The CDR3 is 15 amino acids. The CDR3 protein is CASGIGQEIQETQYF. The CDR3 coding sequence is TGTGCTAGTGGTATAGGACAGGAGATACAAGAGACCCAGTACTTC.

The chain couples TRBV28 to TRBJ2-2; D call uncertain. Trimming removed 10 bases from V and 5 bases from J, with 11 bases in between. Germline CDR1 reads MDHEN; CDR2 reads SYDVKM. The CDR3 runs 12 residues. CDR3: CAMADLTGELFF. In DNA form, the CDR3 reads TGTGCCATGGCGGATTTAACCGGGGAGCTGTTTTTT.

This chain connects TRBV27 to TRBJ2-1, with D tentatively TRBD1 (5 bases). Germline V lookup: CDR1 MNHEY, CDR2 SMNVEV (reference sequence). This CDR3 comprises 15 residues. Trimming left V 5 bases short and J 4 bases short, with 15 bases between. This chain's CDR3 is CASSLSEPGYNEQFF. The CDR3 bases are TGTGCCAGCAGTCTGAGTGAGCCAGGGTACAATGAGCAGTTCTTC.

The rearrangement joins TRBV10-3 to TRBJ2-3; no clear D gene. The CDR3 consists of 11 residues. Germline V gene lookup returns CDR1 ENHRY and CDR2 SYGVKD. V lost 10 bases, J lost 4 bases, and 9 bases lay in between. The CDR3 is CATTDADTQYF. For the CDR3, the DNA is TGTGCCACTACAGACGCAGATACGCAGTATTTT.

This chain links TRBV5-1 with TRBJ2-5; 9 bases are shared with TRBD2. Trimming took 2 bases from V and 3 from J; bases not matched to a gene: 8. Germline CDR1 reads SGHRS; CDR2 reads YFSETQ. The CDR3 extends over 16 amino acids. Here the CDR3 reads CASSLGSGSVKETQYF. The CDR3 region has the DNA TGCGCCAGCAGCTTAGGTAGCGGGAGTGTGAAAGAGACCCAGTACTTC.

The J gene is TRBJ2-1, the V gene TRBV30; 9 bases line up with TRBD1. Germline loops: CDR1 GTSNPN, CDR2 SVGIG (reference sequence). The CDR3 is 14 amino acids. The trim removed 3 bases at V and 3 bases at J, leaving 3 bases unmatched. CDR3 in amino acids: CAWSWGQGYNEQFF. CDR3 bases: TGTGCCTGGAGCTGGGGACAGGGCTACAATGAGCAGTTCTTC.

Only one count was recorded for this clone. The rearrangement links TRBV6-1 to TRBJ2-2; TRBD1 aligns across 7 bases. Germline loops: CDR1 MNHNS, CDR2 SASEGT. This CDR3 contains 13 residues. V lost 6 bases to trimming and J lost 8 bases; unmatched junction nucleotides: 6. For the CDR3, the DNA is TGTGCCAGCAGGGGGACAGCAAAAGGGGAGCTGTTTTTT. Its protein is CASRGTAKGELFF.

The DNA for the CDR3 is TGTGCCAGCAGCCCCCTCCAGAGTAGCCCAACCTACGAGCAGTACTTC. This translates into CASSPLQSSPTYEQYF. The chain recombines TRBV14 with TRBJ2-7; no clear D gene. Trimming left V 4 bases short and J 2 bases short, with 18 bases between. Germline V gene sequence: CDR1 SGHDN, CDR2 FVKESK. This CDR3 contains 16 residues.

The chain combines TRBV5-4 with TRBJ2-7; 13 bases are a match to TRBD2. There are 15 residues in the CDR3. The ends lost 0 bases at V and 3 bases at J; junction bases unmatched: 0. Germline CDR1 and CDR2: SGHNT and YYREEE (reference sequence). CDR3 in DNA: TGTGCCAGCAGCTTGGGACTAGCGGGAGGCTACGAGCAGTACTTC. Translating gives CASSLGLAGGYEQYF.

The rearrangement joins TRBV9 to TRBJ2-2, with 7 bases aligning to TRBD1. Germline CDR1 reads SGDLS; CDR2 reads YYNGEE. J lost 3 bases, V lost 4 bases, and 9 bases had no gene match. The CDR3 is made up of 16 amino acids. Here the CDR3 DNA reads TGTGCCAGCAGCCCAGCAGGGGGACCGCACACCGGGGAGCTGTTTTTT. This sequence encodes CASSPAGGPHTGELFF.